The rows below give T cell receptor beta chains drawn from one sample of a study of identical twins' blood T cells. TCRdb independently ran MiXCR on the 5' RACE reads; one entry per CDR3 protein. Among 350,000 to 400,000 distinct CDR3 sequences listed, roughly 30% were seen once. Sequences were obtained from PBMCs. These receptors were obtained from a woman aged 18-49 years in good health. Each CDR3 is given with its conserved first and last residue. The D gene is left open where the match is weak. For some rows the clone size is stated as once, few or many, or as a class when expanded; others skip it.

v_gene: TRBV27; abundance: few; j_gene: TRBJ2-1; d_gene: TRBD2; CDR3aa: CASSQRGGRHEQFF; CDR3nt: TGTGCCAGCAGCCAACGGGGGGGCCGGCATGAGCAGTTCTTC
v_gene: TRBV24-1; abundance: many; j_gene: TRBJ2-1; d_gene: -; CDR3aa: CATSDASRGYNEQFF; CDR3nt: TGTGCCACCAGTGATGCCTCCCGGGGATACAATGAGCAGTTCTTC
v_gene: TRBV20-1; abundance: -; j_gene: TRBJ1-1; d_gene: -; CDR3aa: CSATRRDEAFF; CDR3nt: TGCAGTGCCACAAGGAGGGATGAAGCTTTCTTT
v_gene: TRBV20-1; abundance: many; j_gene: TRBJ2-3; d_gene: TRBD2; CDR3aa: CSARVAGGLDTQYF; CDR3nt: TGCAGTGCTAGAGTAGCGGGGGGATTAGATACGCAGTATTTT
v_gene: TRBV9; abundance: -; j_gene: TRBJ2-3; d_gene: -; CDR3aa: CASSLRDSRSTDTQYF; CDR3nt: TGTGCCAGCAGCCTACGGGACTCCCGAAGCACAGATACGCAGTATTTT
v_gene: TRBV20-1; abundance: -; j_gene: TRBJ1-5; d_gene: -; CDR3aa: CSVGDGSQPHHF; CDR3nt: -
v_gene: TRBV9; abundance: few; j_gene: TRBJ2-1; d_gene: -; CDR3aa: CASSSQGGVSNEQFF; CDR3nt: TGTGCCAGCAGCTCACAGGGGGGGGTTTCCAATGAGCAGTTCTTC
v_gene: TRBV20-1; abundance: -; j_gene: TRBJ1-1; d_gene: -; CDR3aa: CSARDALTITEAFF; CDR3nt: TGCAGTGCTAGAGACGCCCTGACAATTACTGAAGCTTTCTTT
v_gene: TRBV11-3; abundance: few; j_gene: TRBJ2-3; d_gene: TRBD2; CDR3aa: CASSPVFPEREDTQYF; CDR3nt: TGTGCCAGCAGCCCCGTTTTTCCGGAGCGGGAAGATACGCAGTATTTT
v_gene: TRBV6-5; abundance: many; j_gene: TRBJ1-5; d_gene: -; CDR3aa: CASSSTGIRQPQHF; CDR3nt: TGTGCCAGCAGCTCCACAGGTATCAGGCAGCCCCAGCATTTT
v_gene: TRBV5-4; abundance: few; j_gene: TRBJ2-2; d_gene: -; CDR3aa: CASTTALANTGELFF; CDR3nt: TGTGCCAGCACCACTGCTCTGGCGAACACCGGGGAGCTGTTTTTT
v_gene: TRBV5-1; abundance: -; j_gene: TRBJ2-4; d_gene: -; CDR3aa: CASSLELGNIQYF; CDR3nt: TGCGCCAGCAGCTTGGAGCTGGGGAACATTCAGTACTTC
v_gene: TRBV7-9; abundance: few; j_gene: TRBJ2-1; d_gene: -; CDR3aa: CASSRTRIGEQFF; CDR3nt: TGTGCCAGCAGCCGAACAAGGATAGGGGAGCAGTTCTTC
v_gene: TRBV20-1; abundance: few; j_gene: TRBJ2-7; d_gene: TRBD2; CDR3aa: CSARDWTSGTYEQYF; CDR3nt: TGCAGTGCTAGAGATTGGACTAGCGGTACCTACGAGCAGTACTTC
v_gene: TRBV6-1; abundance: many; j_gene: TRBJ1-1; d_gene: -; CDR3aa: CASSERGNTEAFF; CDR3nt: TGTGCCAGCAGTGAACGGGGGAACACTGAAGCTTTCTTT
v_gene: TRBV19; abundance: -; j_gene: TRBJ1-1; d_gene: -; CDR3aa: CASSMGGANTEAFF; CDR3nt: TGTGCCAGTAGTATGGGAGGGGCAAACACTGAAGCTTTCTTT
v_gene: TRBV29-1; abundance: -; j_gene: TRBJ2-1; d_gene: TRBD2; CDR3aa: CGVEPAGGAYNEQFF; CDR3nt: TGCGGCGTTGAACCAGCGGGAGGGGCTTACAATGAGCAGTTCTTC
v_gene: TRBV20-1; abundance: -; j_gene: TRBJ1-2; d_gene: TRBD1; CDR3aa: CSAPGQGEHYGYTF; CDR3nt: TGCAGTGCTCCGGGACAGGGGGAGCACTATGGCTACACCTTC
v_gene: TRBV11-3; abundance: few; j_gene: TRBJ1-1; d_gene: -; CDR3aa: CASRGAGEMTEAFF; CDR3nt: TGTGCCAGCCGTGGGGCAGGGGAAATGACTGAAGCTTTCTTT
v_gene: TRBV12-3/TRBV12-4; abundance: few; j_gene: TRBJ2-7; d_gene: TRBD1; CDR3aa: CASSRDSSYEQYF; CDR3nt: TGTGCCAGCAGTAGGGACAGCTCCTACGAGCAGTACTTC
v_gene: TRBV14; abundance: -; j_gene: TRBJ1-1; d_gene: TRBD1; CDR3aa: CASSQEVLFRDRAGPEAFF; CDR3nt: TGTGCCAGCAGCCAAGAGGTTCTCTTTCGGGACAGGGCGGGCCCTGAAGCTTTCTTT
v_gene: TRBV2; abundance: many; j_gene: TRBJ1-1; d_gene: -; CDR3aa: CASRGVEGAEAFF; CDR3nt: TGTGCCAGCAGAGGCGTAGAGGGGGCTGAAGCTTTCTTT
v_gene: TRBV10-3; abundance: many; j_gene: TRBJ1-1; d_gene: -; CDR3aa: CAISVEGKNTEAFF; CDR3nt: TGTGCCATCAGTGTGGAGGGAAAAAACACTGAAGCTTTCTTT
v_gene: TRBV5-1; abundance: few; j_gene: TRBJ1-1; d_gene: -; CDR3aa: CASSLGGVLPNTEAFF; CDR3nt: TGCGCCAGCAGCTTGGGGGGGGTTCTACCGAACACTGAAGCTTTCTTT
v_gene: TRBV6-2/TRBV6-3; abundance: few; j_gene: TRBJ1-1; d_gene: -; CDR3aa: CASSYTGSWNTEAFF; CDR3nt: TGTGCCAGCAGTTATACGGGCTCTTGGAACACTGAAGCTTTCTTT
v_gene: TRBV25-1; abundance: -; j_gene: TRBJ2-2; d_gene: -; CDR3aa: CASSERGEAGELFF; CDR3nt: TGTGCCAGCAGTGAACGCGGGGAGGCCGGGGAGCTGTTTTTT
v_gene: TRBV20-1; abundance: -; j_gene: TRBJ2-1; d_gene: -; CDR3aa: CSASAYNEQFF; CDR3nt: TGCAGTGCTAGTGCCTACAATGAGCAGTTCTTC
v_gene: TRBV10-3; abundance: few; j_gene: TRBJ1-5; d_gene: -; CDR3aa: CAISVGVGDQPQHF; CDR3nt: TGTGCCATCAGTGTGGGGGTAGGGGATCAGCCCCAGCATTTT